Reported below is one T cell receptor beta chain. Its cognate antigen has yet to be identified. Per-nucleotide qualities are absent, and no much larger clonotype sits a single base away. Taken from cysteine to phenylalanine, the CDR3 has 17 residues. Just CDR3 DNA is preserved here, 51 bases in frame from base 1. From a lookup of the germline V gene, CDR1 and CDR2 are SNHLY and FYNNEI. V and J are trimmed by 3 bases and 2 bases, and the gene matches miss 9 bases of the junction. CD8 naive samples were obtained by positive selection for CCR7 among CD45RO-negative cells, yielding a CD45RA+CCR7+ population from which TemRA cells were excluded. Donors were healthy HIV-negative adults with no recently reported acute infections or vaccinations. All donors were Caucasian adults living in Nashville, Tennessee, USA. After blood collection by leukapheresis, PBMCs were isolated using Ficoll-Histopaque density gradient centrifugation and then cryopreserved in the vapor phase of liquid nitrogen. Purity and quantity of every magnetically sorted T cell population were checked by analytical flow cytometry. Each sorted fraction had its genomic DNA isolated and then quantified by UV absorbance on a Nanodrop 2000c.

This sample was included in a study of shared clonotypes between healthy human individuals (dated by TCRdb to the early 2020s). Background on the whole study: Three men and two women, aged 18 to 49 years, made up the cohort. For each donor, three plates each were used for CD4 naive and CD4 memory, two plates were used for CD8 naive, and one plate was used for CD8 memory. The study deeply sequenced blood TCR repertoires of five healthy adults to estimate repertoire size and the extent of clonotype sharing between individuals. Different laboratories and diverse techniques were used to prepare libraries and sequence TCR repertoires, to increase sequencing depth and limit assay-specific biases. Leukapheresis yielded between about 0.9 and 8.9 billion PBMCs per donor.

The research as a whole found: The genetic and exposure-history diversity represented was limited by the small number of donors. Naive subsets generally had larger estimated clonotype richness than memory subsets. Pairwise subsampling indicated that sequencing depth was expected to affect the degree of clonotype sharing among donors. Sharing across a few donors was observed for about 5% of naive CD4, 3% to 3.5% of naive CD8, roughly 2.4% of memory CD4, and around 0.4% of memory CD8 clonotypes. Incomplete sequencing was indicated by rarefaction of sorted-subset datasets, despite the large sequencing depth. Sampling was restricted to blood, and TCR repertoires in tissues likely differ from the TCR repertoires found in blood. Clonotypes shared by all four sorted-subset donors showed higher generation probabilities than non-shared clonotypes.

Using the deep immunoSEQ assay, multiplex PCR amplified TCR CDR3 regions from genomic DNA. Genomic DNA extracted from each cell subset was distributed evenly over all wells of several immunoSEQ 96-well plates, and each plate served as one replicate. For sorted subsets, roughly 200 ng of genomic DNA, equivalent to some 30,000 T cell genomes, went into each replicate PCR. The purified libraries were quantified using a Qubit 3.0 fluorometer, sized with a Bioanalyzer 2100, and then quantified again using the KAPA Library Quantification kit. A separate single-read 150-cycle Illumina NextSeq 550 flow cell was used to sequence each immunoSEQ 96-well plate. As for the original processing: Because the immunoSEQ output held only junctional sequences and lacked quality scores, the filtering could not match the filtering applied to full-length reads. Sequences were annotated with PyIR, a Python wrapper for IgBLAST v1.9, using IMGT germline references to assign V/J genes and CDR3. Any read was removed if the V/J assignment was weak (E-value above 1e-6), the CDR3 was missing, or the read contained stop codons, out-of-frame junctions, or ambiguous translated residues. V3J clonotypes were defined as sequences sharing an identical inferred V gene, J gene, and CDR3 amino acid sequence. The percentage overlap between two repertoires was calculated by dividing the number of shared unique clonotypes by the size of the smaller repertoire. Three approaches were used to assess repertoire richness: RTK rarefaction, the Chao1 estimator, and Recon v2.1 estimates of unobserved clonotypes. For all TCRbeta clonotypes obtained by the gDNA method from a few donors, generation probabilities were computed with OLGA. What TCRdb holds here is the immuneACCESS table cut down to in-frame rearrangements. Part of the clones is not present; checked against another copy, under half of the missing clones reflect an unresolved V gene, and the others are unexplained. D and trimming were read from the DNA, whereas the V and J calls and clone size are those reported in that table. In this sample the table shows some 2 million clones, 85% to 95% of which occur a single time. Around 1.1% of the sample goes to the ten largest clones.

The TCR sequence derives from a man younger than 35 in good health. In this chain, TRBV2 is recombined with TRBJ2-5, with TRBD2 identical over 10 junction bases. The sequenced sample was naive CD8+ T cells sorted from blood. According to the study, the label for this sample's cell subset or site signals: CD45RA+CCR7+. In nucleotides, the sequence is TGTGCCAGCAGTGATTTCCTAGGACTAGCGGAGCAAGAGACCCAGTACTTC. Its translation reads: CASSDFLGLAEQETQYF.